Given below is one T cell receptor beta chain in context. This clonotype showed up just a few times. Its specific antigen is unknown. Base qualities are not provided; no much larger clone lies one nucleotide away. The data derive from a study of CD8 T cells in ankylosing spondylitis (dated by TCRdb to about 2017). With regard to the full study: T cell receptor beta repertoires were profiled in healthy donors and ankylosing spondylitis patients so that disease-linked TCR variants could be found. The full study cohort comprised 25 ankylosing spondylitis patients and some 100 healthy donors. Peripheral blood samples were taken, and synovial fluid was additionally collected from ankylosing spondylitis patients.

Beyond this particular receptor, the publication reports: Some of the motif variants had been reported before in the synovial fluid and blood of reactive arthritis patients, a finding that suggests common disease-initiation mechanisms. The disease-linked clones were reported to be significantly enriched in matched synovial fluid samples from ankylosing spondylitis patients. A TCR beta motif made up of fewer than 10 highly homologous amino acid variants appeared to be characteristic of blood from ankylosing spondylitis patients. In peripheral blood, the disease-linked clones were found at relatively low frequencies and had a CD8+ phenotype.

Sequenced using an Illumina HiSeq 2500. Quantitative 5'-RACE with molecular barcodes was the method used to prepare the TCR beta libraries. In the authors' own workflow: Disease-linked TCR variants were identified with a new computational method built on a probabilistic model of VDJ rearrangement. TCRdb ran its own pipeline on the public reads, namely fastp trimming at Q25 and MiXCR clone calling, and kept in-frame beta chains. Each record represents a unique CDR3 protein, reported with the most common genes and DNA among its rows. Clone size and V and J calls follow TCRdb, not the original study. Within this sample are nearly 350,000 distinct CDR3 sequences, with around 15% of them counted one time only. The top ten constitute 1.1% of the sample. The germline V gene specifies SNHLY as CDR1 and FYNNEI as CDR2. V is cut by 6 bases and J by 2 bases, and the space between the germline ends is 3 bases. Spanning cysteine to phenylalanine, the CDR3 consists of 11 amino acids. The DNA shown is the 33-base CDR3, in frame from base 1.

Sequenced input: blood, either unsorted or a sorted T cell fraction (not recorded which). The sequence derives from a male donor with ankylosing spondylitis or in good health (not recorded which). Rearrangement joined TRBV2 to TRBJ2-3, with no D gene named confidently. The CDR3 protein sequence reads: CASRDTDTQYF. The DNA sequence is given as TGTGCCAGCAGGGACACAGATACGCAGTATTTT. Here the CDR3 is joined to the reference TRBV2 and TRBJ2-3 genes, and the full variable domain is: EPEVTQTPSHQVTQMGQEVILRCVPISNHLYFYWYRQILGQKVEFLVSFYNNEISEKSEIFDDQFSVERPDGSNFTLKIRSTKLEDSAMYFCASRDTDTQYFGPGTRLTVL.